This TCR beta chain was sequenced in a study of cytomegalovirus exposure and HLA in healthy donors. General observations from the study: Presence/absence analyses assumed roughly uniform sequencing depth across donors. As a later analysis showed, a missense DCLRE1C variant was linked to trimming of TCR beta V- and J-genes.

60 Vbeta and 13 Jbeta primers were used in PCR. Only in-frame clones appear in the TCRdb table, and some are missing; sequencing was by immunoSEQ multiplex PCR. The repertoire holds over 150,000 clones, with approximately 80% as singletons. Unmatched junction bases numbered 8, after V lost 3 bases and J lost 6 bases. Germline CDR1 is MGHRA and CDR2 is YSYEKL. CDR3 size: 16 residues. Comments on this clone: Its antigen remains unidentified.

The TCR sequence derives from a woman aged 25 to 39 in good health and CMV-seropositive. The chain is built from TRBV4-1 and TRBJ1-6; 7 nucleotides align to TRBD1. Sequenced: PBMCs. The CDR3 bases are TGCGCCAGCAGCCAGGGGTTGTCAGGGGGTAATTCACCCCTCCACTTT. Translating gives CASSQGLSGGNSPLHF.